Below are 7 T cell receptor beta chains sequenced from a single sample in a study of CD4+ T cells in melanoma. Clones were sequenced by immunoSEQ multiplex PCR, and TCRdb holds only the in-frame ones, with some missing. The table lists about 140,000 clones, nearly 95% of them singletons. The receptors originated from a human donor with melanoma.

In this sample, this clone turned up a few times. This chain's CDR3 is CASSLDRDRGYTF. The CDR3 region has the DNA TGCGCCAGCAGTCTCGACAGGGACAGAGGCTACACCTTC. The J gene is TRBJ1-2, the V gene TRBV10-1, with 7 bases aligning to TRBD1. Trimming removed 5 bases from V and 8 bases from J; junction bases left unmatched: 8. The CDR3 contains 13 residues. From germline, CDR1 is WNHNN and CDR2 SYGVQD (reference sequence).

A single count supports this clone. This sequence joins TRBV6-5 and TRBJ2-3; D may correspond to TRBD1 or TRBD2 (5 bases each). The CDR3 totals 15 residues. Germline CDR1 and CDR2: MNHEY and SVGAGI. Trimming took off 6 bases at V and 6 bases at J, with 19 bases between the two ends. CDR3 in amino acids: CASSRLVGAGDTQYF. CDR3 sequence (DNA): TGTGCCAGCAGCCGTCTGGTAGGGGCGGGCGATACGCAGTATTTT.

This clone was recorded a few times. The V and J genes are TRBV7-7 and TRBJ1-2; D is ambiguous. Germline V lookup: CDR1 SSHAT, CDR2 FNYEAQ (reference sequence). The CDR3 has 13 residues. Trimming left V 1 base short and J 3 bases short, with 6 bases between. Here the CDR3 DNA reads TGTGCCAGCAGCTTAGATACCCACTATGGCTACACCTTC. This translates into CASSLDTHYGYTF.

The genes are TRBV2 and TRBJ1-4, with 8 bases that match TRBD1. Germline V gives CDR1 SNHLY, CDR2 FYNNEI. V lost 2 bases to trimming and J lost 7 bases; unmatched junction nucleotides: 6. This CDR3 spans 15 amino acids. CDR3 in DNA: TGTGCCAGCAGTGAAAACAGGGGGTTAATTGAAAAACTGTTTTTT. It specifies CASSENRGLIEKLFF.

The chain couples TRBV19 to TRBJ2-1, with D unresolved. CDR1 LNHDA and CDR2 SQIVND come from the germline V gene (reference sequence). CDR3 size: 11 residues. Trimming removed 6 bases from V and 10 bases from J, with 10 bases in between. This chain's CDR3 is CASSFSYEQFF. In DNA form, the CDR3 reads TGTGCCAGTAGCTTCAGCTACGAGCAGTTCTTC.

The chain employs TRBV18 and TRBJ1-2; D possibly corresponds to TRBD1 (5 bases). The CDR3 has 14 amino acids. Deletions cut 3 bases from V and 2 bases from J, with 10 bases between. Germline values: CDR1 KGHSH, CDR2 LQKENI. The CDR3 bases are TGTGCCAGCTCACCGCCGGGACGGAACTATGGCTACACCTTC. Translated: CASSPPGRNYGYTF.

The V gene is TRBV10-1, the J gene TRBJ2-3; 12 nucleotides agree with TRBD1. The CDR3 sequence is 14 residues long. After removal of 6 bases from V and 4 bases from J, the junction contained 2 bases not matched to a gene. Germline V gene sequence: CDR1 WNHNN, CDR2 SYGVQD (reference sequence). The CDR3 reads CASSRDRGPDTQYF. The CDR3 nucleotides read TGCGCCAGCAGCCGGGACAGGGGGCCAGATACGCAGTATTTT.